This passage covers 23 T cell receptor beta chains from one sample sequenced in a study of Graves' ophthalmopathy and Graves' hyperthyroidism. The study amplified TCR beta CDR3 regions using RNA transcripts. The library came from an HTBI-primed first-round RT-PCR and a second-round multiplex PCR. MiXCR, run by TCRdb on the multiplex PCR reads, gives a single entry per CDR3 protein. Found here are 150,000 to 200,000 distinct CDR3 sequences, approximately 40% of them singletons; the top ten hold roughly 9%. Sample: peripheral blood. Receptors were obtained from a man aged 25-40 years with Graves' ophthalmopathy.

This clonotype was seen more than once but under ten times. The chain couples TRBV6-5 to TRBJ2-7; 7 bases are shared with TRBD1. The length of the CDR3 is 14 residues. V was pared by 4 bases and J by 0 bases, with 3 bases of the junction left unmatched. CDR1 and CDR2 from the germline V gene are MNHEY and SVGAGI. The CDR3 DNA sequence: TGTGCCAGCAGTTGGGACAGTACCTCCTACGAGCAGTACTTC. Amino acid sequence: CASSWDSTSYEQYF.

This clonotype was observed many times. This chain uses TRBV28 with TRBJ2-5, with D unclear. The germline CDR1 and CDR2 sequences are MDHEN and SYDVKM. The CDR3 consists of 12 residues. Deletions cut 3 bases from V and 2 bases from J, with 4 bases between. CDR3 sequence: CASSFGQETQYF. CDR3 nucleotides: TGTGCCAGCAGTTTCGGGCAAGAGACCCAGTACTTC.

V usage is TRBV7-2 and J usage is TRBJ1-2; D is unclear. Deletions cut 4 bases from V and 4 bases from J, with 16 bases between. CDR3 length equals 15 residues. Germline V lookup: CDR1 SGHTA, CDR2 FQGNSA. CDR3 residues: CASSYTQGNAYGYTF. CDR3 DNA: TGTGCCAGCAGCTATACACAAGGGAACGCCTATGGCTACACCTTC. Combining the CDR3 with reference TRBV7-2 and TRBJ1-2 gives the whole variable domain GAGVSQSPSNKVTEKGKDVELRCDPISGHTALYWYRQSLGQGLEFLIYFQGNSAPDKSGLPSDRFSAERTGGSVSTLTIQRTQQEDSAVYLCASSYTQGNAYGYTFGSGTRLTVV.

A few counts support this clonotype. DNA for the CDR3: TGCGCCAGCAGCTTGTGGCGGGGCTCCTACGAGCAGTACTTC. Translating it yields CASSLWRGSYEQYF. The chain links TRBV5-1 to TRBJ2-7; perhaps TRBD2 as D (6 bases). V lost 1 base and J 0 bases, leaving 8 bases between the germline ends. Germline CDR1 and CDR2: SGHRS and YFSETQ. CDR3 length: 14 residues.

This clonotype appeared many times. V and J are TRBV12-3 or TRBV12-4 and TRBJ2-7; TRBD1 matches 7 bases. V lost 6 bases and J lost 3; bases outside the gene matches: 11. There are 15 residues in the CDR3. The CDR3 nucleotides read TGTGCCAGCAGCGCGAGCCGGGACAGTAGCTACGAGCAGTACTTC. It codes for CASSASRDSSYEQYF.

This clonotype was recorded at least ten times. This chain links TRBV19 with TRBJ1-1; 7 bases match TRBD1. In germline, CDR1 is LNHDA, CDR2 SQIVND (reference sequence). The CDR3 covers 14 residues. V dropped 5 bases and J dropped 4; count of bases not matched to a gene: 7. This CDR3 reads CASSRPDRVTEAFF. Here the CDR3 DNA reads TGTGCCAGTAGTCGCCCCGACAGGGTCACTGAAGCTTTCTTT.

The J gene is TRBJ2-2, the V gene TRBV6-1; D perhaps matches TRBD1 (6 bases). The length of the CDR3 is 14 residues. The germline gives CDR1 MNHNS, CDR2 SASEGT. The V end lost 7 bases, the J end lost 2 bases, and 11 bases lay between the germline ends. The CDR3 loop is CASIGQYNTGELFF. CDR3 nucleotide sequence: TGTGCCAGCATTGGACAGTATAACACCGGGGAGCTGTTTTTT.

This clonotype was seen at least ten times. The genes are TRBV6-5 and TRBJ2-2; weak D call: TRBD1 (5 bases). The CDR3 covers 15 residues. With 9 bases removed from V and 5 bases from J, the gap between germline ends came to 19 bases. Germline CDR1 MNHEY, CDR2 SVGAGI. The CDR3 region has the DNA TGTGCCAGGCTTGGTCGGGTGCCAGGGACCGGGGAGCTGTTTTTT. Amino acids: CARLGRVPGTGELFF.

J is TRBJ2-7 and V is TRBV12-5; D remains ambiguous. CDR3 length: 15 residues. The germline CDR1 and CDR2 sequences are LGHNT and FRNRAP. V shed 4 bases and J shed 3 bases, with 16 bases lying between them. CDR3 bases: TGTGCTAGTGGTTCGCCGTGGGGTCCGAGCTACGAGCAGTACTTC. Translating it yields CASGSPWGPSYEQYF.

In its sample, this clonotype was seen many times. The rearrangement uses TRBV11-1 and TRBJ1-1, with no clear D. The V gene lost 5 bases and the J gene lost 5 bases, with 9 bases spanning the gap. Germline V gene sequence: CDR1 SGHAT, CDR2 FQDESV (reference sequence). CDR3 length: 12 residues. The CDR3 is CASSRTETEAFF. DNA of the CDR3: TGTGCCAGCAGCCGTACGGAGACTGAAGCTTTCTTT. The complete variable domain, with remaining parts taken from reference TRBV11-1 and TRBJ1-1, reads EAEVAQSPRYKITEKSQAVAFWCDPISGHATLYWYRQILGQGPELLVQFQDESVVDDSQLPKDRFSAERLKGVDSTLKIQPAELGDSAMYLCASSRTETEAFFGQGTRLTVV.

This clonotype was picked up many times. The chain links TRBV7-2 to TRBJ2-5; TRBD2 matches 14 bases. The CDR3 totals 16 residues. V dropped 8 bases and J dropped 2; count of bases not matched to a gene: 7. Germline CDR1 is SGHTA and CDR2 is FQGNSA. CDR3 nucleotide sequence: TGTGCCAGCGGCGGACTAGCGGGAGGACTGCAAGAGACCCAGTACTTC. Protein: CASGGLAGGLQETQYF.

This clonotype appeared a single time. The chain joins TRBV6-5 to TRBJ2-4; D ambiguous. The CDR3 length is 16 residues. Trimming stripped 0 bases from V and 0 bases from J, with 9 bases between. CDR1 MNHEY and CDR2 SVGAGI come from the germline V gene. The CDR3 sequence: CASSYSGRLAKNIQYF. The CDR3 DNA is TGTGCCAGCAGTTACTCTGGCAGATTAGCCAAAAACATTCAGTACTTC.

This clonotype occurred many times. The chain links TRBV12-3 or TRBV12-4 to TRBJ2-5; D remains ambiguous. Trimming pared 4 bases from V and 5 bases from J, leaving 5 bases between. CDR3 length equals 11 residues. The CDR3 region is CASSSSETQYF. The CDR3 coding sequence is TGTGCCAGCAGTTCCTCGGAGACCCAGTACTTC.

The table lists this clonotype with many counts. The CDR3 spells CASSQDYESQGYEQYF. Here the CDR3 DNA reads TGTGCCAGCAGCCAAGATTACGAGTCACAGGGTTACGAGCAGTACTTC. The gene calls are TRBV4-2 and TRBJ2-7; TRBD1 might be the D (6 bases). Germline V gene sequence: CDR1 LGHNA, CDR2 YNFKEQ. This CDR3 region has 16 residues. V gave up 0 bases and J gave up 4 bases, with 16 bases separating them.

This clonotype was counted many times. The chain has TRBV7-8 and TRBJ2-7; weak D call: TRBD1 (7 bases). Trimming shortened V by 5 bases and J by 3 bases, and 14 bases separated the two germline ends. The V gene's germline CDR1 is SGHVS and CDR2 FQNEAQ. The CDR3 has 14 residues. The DNA for the CDR3 is TGTGCCAGCAGCGCCCCAGGGGGGAGCTACGAGCAGTACTTC. Translating gives CASSAPGGSYEQYF.

This clonotype was observed at least ten times. This rearrangement joins TRBV12-3 or TRBV12-4 to TRBJ1-1; D remains ambiguous. This CDR3 contains 14 residues. Trimming left V 6 bases short and J 3 bases short, with 14 bases between. CDR3 DNA sequence: TGTGCCAGCAGGGAACCCGGTTCGGACACTGAAGCTTTCTTT. Its protein product is CASREPGSDTEAFF.

V is TRBV6-1 and J is TRBJ1-2; 8 positions agree with TRBD1. This CDR3 is 15 amino acids long. Germline CDR1 MNHNS, CDR2 SASEGT. The junction had 12 bases not matched to a gene; V was cut back by 4 bases and J by 8 bases. DNA for the CDR3: TGTGCCAGCAGTGCACATCCGGGACAGGATGACGGCTACACCTTC. Translated, it gives CASSAHPGQDDGYTF.

The chain is built from TRBV7-6 and TRBJ2-5; the D is unclear. This CDR3 spans 15 amino acids. V lost 5 bases to trimming and J lost 2 bases, with 15 bases between them. From germline, CDR1 is SGHVS and CDR2 FNYEAQ. In DNA, the CDR3 is TGTGCCAGCAGCCCCGAGCCCGAAGATCAAGAGACCCAGTACTTC. Its protein product is CASSPEPEDQETQYF.

The chain carries TRBV6-1 and TRBJ1-2, with TRBD1 matching over 8 bases. V gave up 7 bases and J gave up 4 bases; unmatched junction bases: 11. The germline gives CDR1 MNHNS, CDR2 SASEGT. This CDR3 has 15 amino acids. The CDR3 DNA is TGTGCCAGCACCGACAGGGGACAGGCGAGCTATGGCTACACCTTC. Protein product: CASTDRGQASYGYTF.

This clonotype was detected many times. This chain uses TRBV28 with TRBJ2-7; D uncertain. V shed 3 bases and J shed 3 bases, with 3 bases lying between them. The CDR3 is made up of 11 amino acids. Germline CDR1 reads MDHEN; CDR2 reads SYDVKM. The CDR3 loop is CASSFRYEQYF. In DNA, the CDR3 is TGTGCCAGCAGTTTTCGCTACGAGCAGTACTTC.

The rearrangement uses TRBV30 and TRBJ1-2, with 7 positions matching TRBD1. Germline values: CDR1 GTSNPN, CDR2 SVGIG (reference sequence). V lost 4 bases to trimming and J lost 4 bases; unmatched junction nucleotides: 12. The length of the CDR3 is 15 residues. The CDR3 sequence: CAWTGRGMATYGYTF. The CDR3 DNA reads TGTGCCTGGACGGGCAGGGGGATGGCTACCTATGGCTACACCTTC.

The CDR3 loop reads CASSELQFYGYTF. CDR3 coding DNA: TGTGCCAGCAGTGAATTACAGTTCTATGGCTACACCTTC. The chain links TRBV6-1 to TRBJ1-2; no clear D gene. V was shortened by 2 bases and J by 4 bases, with 8 bases between the two germline ends. The CDR3 contains 13 residues. Germline assignment: CDR1 MNHNS and CDR2 SASEGT.

This clonotype has at least ten counts. The genes are TRBV7-8 and TRBJ1-2, with D uncertain. Trimming cost V 5 bases and J 4 bases, with 11 bases left between them. Germline assignment: CDR1 SGHVS and CDR2 FQNEAQ. The CDR3 runs 13 residues. In DNA form, the CDR3 reads TGTGCCAGCAGCCCCGGGAGGACCTATGGCTACACCTTC. Translated: CASSPGRTYGYTF.